The clone carrying this T cell receptor beta chain was detected only a few times. What it binds is unknown. Produced via immunoSEQ multiplex PCR; TCRdb's table is partial and in-frame only. The table shows about 61,000 clones, with about three quarters occurring only once. This CDR3 has 14 residues. Looked up from germline, CDR1 is LGHDT and CDR2 is YNNKEL (reference sequence). V shed 7 bases, J shed 9 bases, and the junction held 5 bases outside the gene matches. Expansion of antigen-specific CD4+ T cells with viral peptide pools was carried out by the ViraFEST assay before sequencing. Researchers isolated CD4+ T cells once approximately eleven days of culture had elapsed. Each person got two doses of an mRNA SARS-CoV-2 vaccine, BNT162b2 or mRNA-1273. The sample originates from a study of vaccination effects on CD4 cells after COVID-19.

The receptor comes from a human donor who received a COVID-19 vaccine. Material: CD4+ T cells from PBMCs cultured with HCoV-229E spike peptides, obtained after COVID-19 vaccination. V usage is TRBV3-1 (or the pseudogene TRBV3-2) and J usage is TRBJ1-6; 11 nucleotides line up with TRBD1. Written as DNA, the CDR3 is TGTGCCAGCACCTCGGGACAGGGGGGTTCACCCCTCCACTTT. As protein: CASTSGQGGSPLHF.